This TCR beta chain was identified during a study of T cell changes during pregnancy in multiple sclerosis (dated by TCRdb to between 2018 and 2021). Regarding the research as a whole: In women with multiple sclerosis, the researchers looked at how the T cell repertoire shifted as pregnancy progressed.

Trimming costs V 5 bases and J 10 bases, and their ends lie 9 bases apart. Measured from the cysteine to the phenylalanine, the CDR3 is 11 residues long. Only the CDR3 DNA is retained, 33 bases long and in frame from the first base. For CDR1 and CDR2, the germline V gene lists SGHTA and FQGNSA. Library preparation was by the immunoSEQ multiplex PCR assay. TCRdb's version of the immuneACCESS table is confined to in-frame rearrangements and falls short of the full clone set. An unresolved V gene accounts for under half of the shortfall where checked; the remainder is of unknown origin. The sample table records fewer than 40,000 clones; 92% of these occur just once. 0.78% of the sample lies in the top ten. With respect to this clone: The target of this receptor is not known. No qualities accompany the bases; no much larger clone lies one base away.

This clonotype originated in a female donor with multiple sclerosis, enrolled in a pregnancy study. The source was CD4+ T cells from peripheral blood mononuclear cells, collected in the third trimester of pregnancy. This sequence uses TRBV7-2 and TRBJ2-1, with the D gene not clear enough to name. For the CDR3, the sequence is CASSLIQEQFF. The DNA sequence is TGTGCCAGCAGCCTAATACAGGAGCAGTTCTTC.